This T cell receptor (beta chain) was observed in a study of shared clonotypes between healthy human individuals. All donors qualified as healthy HIV-negative adults and had experienced no recent acute infections or vaccinations. Trimming left V 3 bases short and J 5 bases short, with 14 bases between. CDR3 length: 15 amino acids. CDR1 is SGHRS, CDR2 YFSETQ, per germline. Using immunoSEQ multiplex PCR, the repertoire was profiled, and TCRdb retains in-frame clones only, with some absent. The table includes over a million clones, 70% to 80% detected once. This TCR derives from a man aged 18 to 29 in good health. Some clones in this sample may be carry-over from other donors' samples. This chain connects TRBV5-1 to TRBJ1-4; TRBD1 might be the D (6 bases). Material for sequencing was memory CD4+ T cells from PBMCs. Subset of the sample: CD45RA-negative fraction. In nucleotides, the CDR3 is TGCGCCAGCAGCTGGGCGGGGAGGGGGAATGAAAAACTGTTTTTT. It codes for CASSWAGRGNEKLFF.